These 8 T cell receptor beta chains were all obtained from the same sample, sequenced in a study of blood T cell repertoires in COVID-19. The data were produced by immunoSEQ multiplex PCR, yet TCRdb's version contains in-frame clones alone and is incomplete. The sample consists of 120,000 to 150,000 clones, less than 85% of them appearing once. Sequenced input: peripheral blood. The receptors were sampled from a human donor in a cohort sampled during active COVID-19.

Regarding this clone: A junction end diverges from the germline sequence, so it may reflect a read error. The V and J genes are TRBV4-3 and TRBJ1-3; D uncertain. Germline V gives CDR1 LGHNA, CDR2 YSLEER. The CDR3 totals 13 residues. CDR3 bases: TGCGCCAGCAGCCAAGAATCTGGCAACACCATATATTTT. Translating gives CASSQESGNTIYF.

The chain combines TRBV7-6 with TRBJ1-3, with 12 positions matching TRBD1. Germline V gene data show CDR1 as SGHVS and CDR2 as FNYEAQ. V trimming: 0 bases; J trimming: 8 bases; junction bases outside the gene matches: 5. The CDR3 covers 16 residues. DNA for the CDR3: TGTGCCAGCAGCTTAGCCGGGACAGGGGGCATTGACACCATATATTTT. It codes for CASSLAGTGGIDTIYF.

J is TRBJ1-2 and V is TRBV6-5; perhaps TRBD1 as D (5 bases). V was clipped by 6 bases and J by 0 bases, with 11 bases between them. Per the germline V gene, CDR1 is MNHEY and CDR2 is SVGAGI. CDR3 size: 14 residues. This CDR3 is CASSLTEPNYGYTF. The CDR3 DNA reads TGTGCCAGCAGCTTGACAGAGCCTAACTATGGCTACACCTTC.

CDR3 in amino acids: CASSLGLAVYSDTQYF. As DNA, the CDR3 is TGTGCCAGCAGCTTAGGCCTAGCTGTATATTCAGATACGCAGTATTTT. The V call is TRBV11-1, the J call TRBJ2-3, with D possibly TRBD2 on 5 matching bases. The V gene lost 1 base and the J gene lost 4 bases, with 15 bases spanning the gap. Germline CDR1 and CDR2: SGHAT and FQDESV (reference sequence). This CDR3 is 16 amino acids long.

This sequence joins TRBV11-2 and TRBJ2-3; D possibly corresponds to TRBD2 (7 bases). Germline CDR1 reads SGHAT; CDR2 reads FQNNGV. Trimming took 5 bases from V and 1 from J, leaving 16 bases between them. The CDR3 contains 16 residues. In DNA, the CDR3 is TGTGCCAGCAGCCAAGATCCGGGGGGCGGCACAGATACGCAGTATTTT. It is translated as CASSQDPGGGTDTQYF.

The chain combines TRBV13 with TRBJ1-5; 10 positions match TRBD1. With 0 bases clipped from V and 6 bases from J, the junction kept 8 bases outside the gene matches. Germline V CDR1 and CDR2: PRHDT, FYEKMQ (reference sequence). The CDR3 is 17 amino acids. CDR3: CASSLGTGGSGSQPQHF. CDR3 DNA: TGTGCCAGCAGCTTAGGGACAGGGGGCTCCGGGAGTCAGCCCCAGCATTTT.

This clone was detected only a few times. CDR3: CASSVPGQVTGELFF. CDR3 coding DNA: TGCGCCAGCAGCGTGCCGGGACAGGTCACCGGGGAGCTGTTTTTT. The chain employs TRBV5-1 and TRBJ2-2; 8 nucleotides match TRBD1. Per the germline V gene, CDR1 is SGHRS and CDR2 is YFSETQ. Unmatched junction bases numbered 6, after V lost 4 bases and J lost 4 bases. There are 15 residues in the CDR3.

This clone appeared a single time. This chain's CDR3 is CSVRTGGEAFF. The CDR3 coding sequence is TGCAGCGTCCGGACAGGCGGTGAAGCTTTCTTT. The rearrangement uses TRBV29-1 and TRBJ1-1; 7 bases align to TRBD1. The V gene end was trimmed by 6 bases and the J gene end by 7 bases; junction bases not matched to a gene: 5. In germline, CDR1 is SQVTM, CDR2 ANQGSEA. The length of the CDR3 is 11 residues.